The 9 T cell receptor beta chains presented below share a single source sample, sequenced in a study of cytomegalovirus exposure and HLA in healthy donors. PCR used 60 Vbeta primers and 13 Jbeta primers. Method: immunoSEQ multiplex PCR; TCRdb's copy keeps in-frame clones and lacks some. The profile covers about 160,000 clones, with around 86% appearing a single time and about 3.8% taken by the ten largest. The sequenced sample consisted of PBMCs. The receptors derive from a man aged 50 to 59 in good health and CMV-seropositive.

This clone was detected a few times. This chain uses TRBV29-1 with TRBJ1-1, with D unresolved. The V gene's germline CDR1 is SQVTM and CDR2 ANQGSEA. V was clipped by 5 bases and J by 2 bases, with 6 bases between them. CDR3 length equals 11 residues. DNA of the CDR3: TGCAGCGTTAAGAGTAACACTGAAGCTTTCTTT. This encodes CSVKSNTEAFF.

Here the CDR3 DNA reads TGCAGCGTCGTAAAAAGAGGCCGGGACAGGTTCTCTGGAAACACCATATATTTT. It is translated as CSVVKRGRDRFSGNTIYF. The chain recombines TRBV29-1 with TRBJ1-3; 8 bases agree with TRBD1. Unmatched junction bases numbered 16, after V lost 6 bases and J lost 0 bases. This CDR3 contains 18 residues. The germline V gene encodes CDR1 SQVTM and CDR2 ANQGSEA.

This clone was detected once. The rearrangement uses TRBV9 and TRBJ1-4; 7 nucleotides agree with TRBD1. The CDR3 spans 16 residues. Germline V gives CDR1 SGDLS, CDR2 YYNGEE. The V gene end was trimmed by 3 bases and the J gene end by 8 bases; junction bases not matched to a gene: 13. The CDR3 is CASSARPGQPLEKLFF. The CDR3 DNA follows: TGTGCCAGCAGCGCGCGGCCGGGACAGCCGTTGGAAAAACTGTTTTTT.

This chain joins TRBV11-2 and TRBJ1-5; D is unclear. Germline lookup yields CDR1 SGHAT and CDR2 FQNNGV. V shed 1 base and J shed 0 bases, with 10 bases lying between them. The CDR3 contains 16 residues. CDR3 coding DNA: TGTGCCAGCAGCTTAGGTCCCCCTTATAGCAATCAGCCCCAGCATTTT. This translates into CASSLGPPYSNQPQHF.

The chain uses TRBV12-5 and TRBJ2-3, with D possibly being TRBD2 (5 bases). The CDR3 covers 14 residues. The germline V gene has CDR1 LGHNT and CDR2 FRNRAP. Trimming took 1 base from V and 2 from J, leaving 7 bases between them. The CDR3 protein is CASGLAGITDTQYF. In DNA form, the CDR3 reads TGTGCTAGTGGTTTGGCGGGGATCACAGATACGCAGTATTTT.

The chain carries TRBV21-1 and TRBJ1-4; no check of the table's D call, TRBD1, against the DNA was made. TRBV21-1 is noted as a pseudogene. CDR3 length: 14 amino acids. DNA for the CDR3: TGTGCCAGCAGCAAAGCTTATGGGCAGAGTAAACTGTTTTTT. It codes for CASSKAYGQSKLFF.

This sequence joins TRBV30 and TRBJ1-1; D call uncertain. Germline CDR1 reads GTSNPN; CDR2 reads SVGIG (reference sequence). There are 13 residues in the CDR3. V was clipped by 0 bases and J by 6 bases, with 11 bases between them. CDR3 in amino acids: CAWSVLPVPEAFF. Here the CDR3 DNA reads TGTGCCTGGAGTGTACTGCCGGTCCCTGAAGCTTTCTTT.

The rearrangement joins TRBV6-4 to TRBJ2-3; 8 positions agree with TRBD2. This CDR3 comprises 17 residues. CDR1 and CDR2 (germline): MRHNA, SNTAGT. V dropped 0 bases and J dropped 2; count of bases not matched to a gene: 7. In DNA, the CDR3 is TGTGCCAGCAGTGACTCGGCGGCGGGAGGCGACACAGATACGCAGTATTTT. It yields the protein CASSDSAAGGDTDTQYF.

The chain couples TRBV5-4 to TRBJ2-7, with D possibly TRBD2 on 6 matching bases. The CDR3 runs 15 residues. Trimming left V 1 base short and J 3 bases short, with 14 bases between. Germline values: CDR1 SGHNT, CDR2 YYREEE (reference sequence). In DNA form, the CDR3 reads TGTGCCAGCAGCTTGTATGCTGGGGGGAACTACGAGCAGTACTTC. Translating gives CASSLYAGGNYEQYF.